This T cell receptor (beta chain) derives from a study of metastatic and nonmetastatic thyroid tumors. Each patient came to thyroid surgery without any prior treatment (of any kind). Original processing methods: A distant-metastasis classifier for papillary thyroid cancer was built using CDR3 differences across clinicopathological groups. Via MiXCR, TCRdb re-called the PCR reads. The V and J calls here are based on TCRdb, not the publication. The table records over 14,000 clones, roughly a quarter of them present only once. After removal of 5 bases from V and 0 bases from J, the junction contained 4 bases not matched to a gene. CDR1 MNHNS and CDR2 SASEGT come from the germline V gene. CDR3 length: 17 residues. This clone was picked up a small number of times.

This receptor was taken from a female donor with papillary thyroid cancer or a benign thyroid nodule (not recorded which). Some clones in this sample may be carry-over from other donors' samples. Sequenced material: tumor tissue. The V and J genes are TRBV6-1 and TRBJ2-6; 10 bases are shared with TRBD1. The CDR3 loop is CASSRGTGVSGANVLTF. As DNA, the CDR3 is TGTGCCAGCAGTAGAGGGACAGGGGTCTCTGGGGCCAACGTCCTGACTTTC.